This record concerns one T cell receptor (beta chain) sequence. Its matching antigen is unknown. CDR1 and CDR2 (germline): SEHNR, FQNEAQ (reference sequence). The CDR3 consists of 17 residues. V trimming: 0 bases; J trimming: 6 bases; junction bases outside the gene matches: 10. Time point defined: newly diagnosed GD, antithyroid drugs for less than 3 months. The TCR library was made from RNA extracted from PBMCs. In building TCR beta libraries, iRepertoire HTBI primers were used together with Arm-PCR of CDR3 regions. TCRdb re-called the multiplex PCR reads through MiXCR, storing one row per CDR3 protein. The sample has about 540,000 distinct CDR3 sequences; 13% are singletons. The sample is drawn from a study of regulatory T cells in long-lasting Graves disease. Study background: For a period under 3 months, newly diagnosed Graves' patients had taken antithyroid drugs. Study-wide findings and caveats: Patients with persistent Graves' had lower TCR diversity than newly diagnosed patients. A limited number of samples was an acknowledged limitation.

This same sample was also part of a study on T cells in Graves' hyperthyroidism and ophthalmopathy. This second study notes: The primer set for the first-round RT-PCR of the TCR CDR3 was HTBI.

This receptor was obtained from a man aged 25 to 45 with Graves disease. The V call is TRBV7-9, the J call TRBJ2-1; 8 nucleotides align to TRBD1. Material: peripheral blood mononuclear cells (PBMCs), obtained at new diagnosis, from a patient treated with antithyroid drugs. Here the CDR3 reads CASSLAGQAFGSNEQFF. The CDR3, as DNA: TGTGCCAGCAGCTTAGCGGGACAGGCCTTTGGGTCCAATGAGCAGTTCTTC.